This T cell receptor (beta chain) was identified in a study of OX40 agonist ivuxolimab in advanced cancers. Study overall: Head and neck, renal cell, melanoma or hepatocellular carcinoma were the cancers that dose-escalation patients had. Study findings and constraints: CD4+ and CD8+ blood T cells expanded clonally by week 6 at 0.1 to 3.0 mg/kg.

The study sampled blood at baseline, cycle 4 day 1, and cycle 7 day 1. Assay used: immunoSEQ multiplex PCR; TCRdb lists only in-frame clones, some missing. Of fewer than 55,000 clones detected, around four fifths appear once; the ten largest clones hold approximately 22%. CDR1 and CDR2 (germline): GTSNPN, SVGIG (reference sequence). V lost 0 bases and J 8 bases, leaving 20 bases between the germline ends. The CDR3 covers 16 residues. As for this clone: Its antigen is undetermined.

The sequencing used CD4+ or CD8+ T cells sorted from blood, collected in a trial of the OX40 agonist ivuxolimab. This receptor was taken from an adult with an advanced solid tumor such as melanoma, head and neck, liver or kidney cancer. The J gene is TRBJ2-1, the V gene TRBV30; D uncertain. The CDR3 region has the DNA TGTGCCTGGAGTGTAGGTCACAGCGTAATCAATGATGAGCAGTTCTTC. It yields the protein CAWSVGHSVINDEQFF.